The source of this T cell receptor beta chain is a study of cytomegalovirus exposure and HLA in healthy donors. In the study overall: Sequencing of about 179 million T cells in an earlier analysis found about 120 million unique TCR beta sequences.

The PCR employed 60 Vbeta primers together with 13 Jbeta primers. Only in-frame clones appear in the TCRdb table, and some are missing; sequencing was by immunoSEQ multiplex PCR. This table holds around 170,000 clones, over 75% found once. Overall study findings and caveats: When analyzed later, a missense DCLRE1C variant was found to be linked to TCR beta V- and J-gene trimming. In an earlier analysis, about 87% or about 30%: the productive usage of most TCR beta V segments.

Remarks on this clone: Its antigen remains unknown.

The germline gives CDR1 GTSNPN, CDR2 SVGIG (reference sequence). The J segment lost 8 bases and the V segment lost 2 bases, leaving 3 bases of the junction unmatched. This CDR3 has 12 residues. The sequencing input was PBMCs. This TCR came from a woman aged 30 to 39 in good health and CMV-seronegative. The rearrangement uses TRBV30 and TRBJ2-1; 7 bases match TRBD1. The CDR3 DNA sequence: TGTGCCTGGAGTACTACAGGGGATGAGCAGTTCTTC. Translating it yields CAWSTTGDEQFF.